This T cell receptor (beta chain) emerged from a study of regulatory T cells in long-lasting Graves disease. Study findings and constraints: Only peripheral blood was studied, not thyroid tissue.

This clonotype was counted many times. Antigen unknown. Through Arm-PCR of CDR3 regions and iRepertoire HTBI primers, TCR beta libraries were built. TCRdb re-derived calls from the multiplex PCR reads in MiXCR, one entry per CDR3 protein. The sample has hundreds of thousands of distinct CDR3 sequences, roughly 13% seen once. CDR3 length: 15 amino acids. V gave up 6 bases and J gave up 7 bases, with 19 bases separating them. Specified time point: newly diagnosed GD, antithyroid drugs for less than 3 months. The TCR library was made from RNA extracted from PBMCs. The sample was also linked to a second study, of T cells in Graves' hyperthyroidism and ophthalmopathy. This second report adds: Primed by the HTBI set, a first-round RT-PCR was run on the TCR CDR3.

The chain has TRBV12-3 or TRBV12-4 and TRBJ2-1; D unresolved. This specimen was peripheral blood mononuclear cells (PBMCs), taken at new diagnosis, from a patient treated with antithyroid drugs. The clonotype was recovered from a man younger than 45 with Graves disease. The CDR3 DNA is TGTGCCAGCAGACCACTCGACCTCCGTTATAATGAGCAGTTCTTC. As protein: CASRPLDLRYNEQFF.